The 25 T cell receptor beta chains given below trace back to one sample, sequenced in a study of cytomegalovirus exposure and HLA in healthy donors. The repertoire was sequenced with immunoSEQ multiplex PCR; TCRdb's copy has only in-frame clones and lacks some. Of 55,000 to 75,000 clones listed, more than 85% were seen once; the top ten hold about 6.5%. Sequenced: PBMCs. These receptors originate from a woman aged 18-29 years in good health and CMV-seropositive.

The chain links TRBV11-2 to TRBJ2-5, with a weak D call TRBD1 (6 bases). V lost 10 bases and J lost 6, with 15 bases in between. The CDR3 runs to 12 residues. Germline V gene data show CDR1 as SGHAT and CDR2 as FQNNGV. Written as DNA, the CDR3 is TGTGCCACCTCAACAGGGCTGAAGACCCAGTACTTC. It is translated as CATSTGLKTQYF. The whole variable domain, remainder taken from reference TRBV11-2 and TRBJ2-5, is EAGVAQSPRYKIIEKRQSVAFWCNPISGHATLYWYQQILGQGPKLLIQFQNNGVVDDSQLPKDRFSAERLKGVDSTLKIQPAKLEDSAVYLCATSTGLKTQYFGPGTRLLVL.

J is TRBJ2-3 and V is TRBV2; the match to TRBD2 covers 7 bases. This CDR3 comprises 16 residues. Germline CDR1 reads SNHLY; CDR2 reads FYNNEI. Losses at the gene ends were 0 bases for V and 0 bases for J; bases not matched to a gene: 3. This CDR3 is CASSEARGGSTDTQYF. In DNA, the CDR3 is TGTGCCAGCAGTGAAGCGCGGGGAGGGAGCACAGATACGCAGTATTTT. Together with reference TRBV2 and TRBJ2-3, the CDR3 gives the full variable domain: EPEVTQTPSHQVTQMGQEVILRCVPISNHLYFYWYRQILGQKVEFLVSFYNNEISEKSEIFDDQFSVERPDGSNFTLKIRSTKLEDSAMYFCASSEARGGSTDTQYFGPGTRLTVL.

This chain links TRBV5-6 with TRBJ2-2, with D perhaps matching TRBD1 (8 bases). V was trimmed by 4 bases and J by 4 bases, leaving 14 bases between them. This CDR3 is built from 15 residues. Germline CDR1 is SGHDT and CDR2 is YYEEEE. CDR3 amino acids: CASSPTGEGTGELFF. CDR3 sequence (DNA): TGTGCCAGCAGCCCGACAGGGGAGGGCACCGGGGAGCTGTTTTTT.

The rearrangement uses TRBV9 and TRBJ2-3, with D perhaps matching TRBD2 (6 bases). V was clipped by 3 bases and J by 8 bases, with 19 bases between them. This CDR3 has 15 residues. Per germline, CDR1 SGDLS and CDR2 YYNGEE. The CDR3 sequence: CASSAPTRGGFTQYF. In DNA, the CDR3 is TGTGCCAGCAGCGCCCCGACTAGGGGCGGGTTTACGCAGTATTTT. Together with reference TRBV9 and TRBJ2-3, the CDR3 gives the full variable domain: DSGVTQTPKHLITATGQRVTLRCSPRSGDLSVYWYQQSLDQGLQFLIQYYNGEERAKGNILERFSAQQFPDLHSELNLSSLELGDSALYFCASSAPTRGGFTQYFGPGTRLTVL.

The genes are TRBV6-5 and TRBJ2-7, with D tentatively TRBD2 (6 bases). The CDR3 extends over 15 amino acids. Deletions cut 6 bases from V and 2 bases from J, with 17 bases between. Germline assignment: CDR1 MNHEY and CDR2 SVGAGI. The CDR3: CASSQTGGRTYEQYF. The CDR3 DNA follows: TGTGCCAGCAGCCAAACAGGAGGGAGGACCTACGAGCAGTACTTC.

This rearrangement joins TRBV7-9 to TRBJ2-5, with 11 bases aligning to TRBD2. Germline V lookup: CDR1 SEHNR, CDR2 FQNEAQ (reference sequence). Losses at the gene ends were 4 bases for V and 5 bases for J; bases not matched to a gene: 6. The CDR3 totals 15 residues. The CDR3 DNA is TGTGCCAGCAGCTCGGATACTAGCGGGAGCGAGACCCAGTACTTC. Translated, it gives CASSSDTSGSETQYF.

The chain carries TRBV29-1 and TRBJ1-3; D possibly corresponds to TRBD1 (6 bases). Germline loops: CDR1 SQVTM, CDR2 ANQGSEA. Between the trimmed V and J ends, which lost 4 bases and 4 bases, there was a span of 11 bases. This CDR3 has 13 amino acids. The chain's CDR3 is CSVGGGPGNTIYF. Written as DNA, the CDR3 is TGCAGCGTTGGAGGGGGTCCCGGAAACACCATATATTTT.

CDR3 sequence reads: CASRYRVSGGYTF. CDR3 coding DNA: TGTGCCAGCAGATACAGGGTATCAGGTGGCTACACCTTC. The rearrangement uses TRBV28 and TRBJ1-2; D is perhaps TRBD1 (6 bases). The CDR3 totals 13 residues. Deletions cut 6 bases from V and 7 bases from J, with 15 bases between. Germline V gene data show CDR1 as MDHEN and CDR2 as SYDVKM.

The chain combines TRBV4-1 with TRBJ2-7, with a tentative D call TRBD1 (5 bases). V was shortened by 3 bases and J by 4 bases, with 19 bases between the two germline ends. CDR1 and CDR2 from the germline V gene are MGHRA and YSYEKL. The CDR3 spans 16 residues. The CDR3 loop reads CASSHPGQGRPYEQYF. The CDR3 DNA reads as TGCGCCAGCAGCCATCCCGGACAAGGGCGACCTTACGAGCAGTACTTC.

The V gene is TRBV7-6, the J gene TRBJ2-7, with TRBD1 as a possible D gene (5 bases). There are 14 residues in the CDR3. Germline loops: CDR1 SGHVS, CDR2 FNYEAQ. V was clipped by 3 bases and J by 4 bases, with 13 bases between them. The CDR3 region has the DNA TGTGCCAGCAGCTTGATGCAGGGCGGTTACGAGCAGTACTTC. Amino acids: CASSLMQGGYEQYF.

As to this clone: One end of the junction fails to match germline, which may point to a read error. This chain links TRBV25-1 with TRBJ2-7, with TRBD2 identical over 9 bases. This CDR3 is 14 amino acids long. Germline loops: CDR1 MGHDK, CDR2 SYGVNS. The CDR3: CASSESRGRAPADF. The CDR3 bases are TGTGCCAGCAGTGAATCTCGCGGGAGGGCCCCCGCGGACTTC.

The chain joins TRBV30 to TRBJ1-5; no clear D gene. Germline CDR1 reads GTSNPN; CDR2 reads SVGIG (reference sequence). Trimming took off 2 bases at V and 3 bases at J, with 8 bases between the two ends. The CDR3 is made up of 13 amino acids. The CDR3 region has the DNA TGTGCCTGGAGTTTCGGGGACAATCAGCCCCAGCATTTT. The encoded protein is CAWSFGDNQPQHF.

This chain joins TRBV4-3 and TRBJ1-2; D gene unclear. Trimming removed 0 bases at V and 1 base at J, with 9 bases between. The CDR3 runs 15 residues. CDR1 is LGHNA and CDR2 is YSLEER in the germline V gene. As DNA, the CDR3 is TGCGCCAGCAGCCAAGATCCGGCGGATAACTATGGCTACACCTTC. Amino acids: CASSQDPADNYGYTF.

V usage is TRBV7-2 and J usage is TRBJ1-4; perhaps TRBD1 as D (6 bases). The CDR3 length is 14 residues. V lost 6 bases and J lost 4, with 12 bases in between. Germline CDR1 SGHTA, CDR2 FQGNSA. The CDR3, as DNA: TGTGCCAGCAGACTGACAGGACTTAATGAAAAACTGTTTTTT. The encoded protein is CASRLTGLNEKLFF.

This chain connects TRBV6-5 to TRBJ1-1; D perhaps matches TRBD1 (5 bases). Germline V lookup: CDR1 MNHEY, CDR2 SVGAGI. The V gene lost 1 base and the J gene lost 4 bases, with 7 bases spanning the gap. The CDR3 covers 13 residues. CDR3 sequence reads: CASSYLGGTEAFF. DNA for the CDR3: TGTGCCAGCAGTTACTTGGGGGGCACTGAAGCTTTCTTT.

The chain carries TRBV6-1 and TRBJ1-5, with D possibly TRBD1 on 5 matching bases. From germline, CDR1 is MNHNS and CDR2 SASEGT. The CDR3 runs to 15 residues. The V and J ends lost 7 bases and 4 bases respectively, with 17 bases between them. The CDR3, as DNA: TGTGCCAGCACTGTAACGGACACCAGAAATCAGCCCCAGCATTTT. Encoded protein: CASTVTDTRNQPQHF.

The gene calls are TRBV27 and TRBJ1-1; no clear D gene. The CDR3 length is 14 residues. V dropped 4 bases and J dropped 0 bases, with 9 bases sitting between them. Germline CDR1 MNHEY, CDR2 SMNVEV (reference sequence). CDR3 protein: CASSSLIMNTEAFF. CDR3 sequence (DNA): TGTGCCAGCAGTTCCCTTATTATGAACACTGAAGCTTTCTTT.

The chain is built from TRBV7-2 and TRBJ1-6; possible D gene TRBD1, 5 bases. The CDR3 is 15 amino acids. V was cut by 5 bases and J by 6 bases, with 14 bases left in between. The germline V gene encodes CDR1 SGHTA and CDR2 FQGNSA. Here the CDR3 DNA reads TGTGCCAGCAGCCTTCTGGGGCAGGGTAATTCACCCCTCCACTTT. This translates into CASSLLGQGNSPLHF.

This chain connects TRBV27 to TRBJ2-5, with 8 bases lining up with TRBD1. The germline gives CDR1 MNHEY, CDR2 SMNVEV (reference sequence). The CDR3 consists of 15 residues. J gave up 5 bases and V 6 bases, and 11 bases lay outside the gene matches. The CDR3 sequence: CASSPRQGPLETQYF. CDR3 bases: TGTGCCAGCAGCCCCCGACAGGGGCCGCTGGAGACCCAGTACTTC.

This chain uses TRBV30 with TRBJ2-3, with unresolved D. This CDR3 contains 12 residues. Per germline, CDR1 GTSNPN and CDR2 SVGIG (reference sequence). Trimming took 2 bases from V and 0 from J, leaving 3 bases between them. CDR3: CAWSPSTDTQYF. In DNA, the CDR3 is TGTGCCTGGAGTCCAAGCACAGATACGCAGTATTTT.

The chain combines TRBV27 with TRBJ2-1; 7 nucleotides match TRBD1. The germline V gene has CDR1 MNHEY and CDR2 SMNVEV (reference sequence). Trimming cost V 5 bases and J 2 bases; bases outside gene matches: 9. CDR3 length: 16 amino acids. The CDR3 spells CASSRPGQGAYNEQFF. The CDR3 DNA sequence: TGTGCCAGCAGTAGACCCGGGCAGGGGGCCTACAATGAGCAGTTCTTC.

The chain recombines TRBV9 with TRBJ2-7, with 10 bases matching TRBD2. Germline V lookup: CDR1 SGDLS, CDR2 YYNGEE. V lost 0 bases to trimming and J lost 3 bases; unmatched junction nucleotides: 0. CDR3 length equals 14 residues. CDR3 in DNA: TGTGCCAGCAGCGTAGGGACTAGCGGCTACGAGCAGTACTTC. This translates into CASSVGTSGYEQYF.

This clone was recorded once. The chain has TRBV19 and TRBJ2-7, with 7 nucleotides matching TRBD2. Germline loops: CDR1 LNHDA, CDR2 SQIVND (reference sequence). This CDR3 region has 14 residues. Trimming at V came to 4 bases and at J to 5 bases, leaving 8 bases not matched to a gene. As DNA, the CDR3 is TGTGCCAGTAGTACAGCCGGGACTACGGACGAGCAGTACTTC. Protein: CASSTAGTTDEQYF.

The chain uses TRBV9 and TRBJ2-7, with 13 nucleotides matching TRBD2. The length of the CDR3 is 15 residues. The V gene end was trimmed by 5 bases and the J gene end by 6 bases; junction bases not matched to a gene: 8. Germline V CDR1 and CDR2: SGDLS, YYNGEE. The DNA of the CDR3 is TGTGCCAGCAGTCCGGGAGGACTAGCGGGAGTCGAGCAGTACTTC. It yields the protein CASSPGGLAGVEQYF.

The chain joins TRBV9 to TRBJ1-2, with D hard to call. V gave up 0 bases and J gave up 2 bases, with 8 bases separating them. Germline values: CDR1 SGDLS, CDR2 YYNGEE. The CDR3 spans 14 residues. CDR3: CASSVVEGNYGYTF. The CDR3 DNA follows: TGTGCCAGCAGCGTAGTTGAGGGCAACTATGGCTACACCTTC.